This T cell receptor (beta chain) came from a study of Ad26.COV2.S vaccination and SARS-CoV-2 variants. Sequencing used immunoSEQ multiplex PCR; TCRdb keeps in-frame clones, though not all of them. The repertoire holds 300,000 to 350,000 clones, with about 87% as singletons. Stated treatment: 19 received Ad26.COV2.S at low or high dose, single or two shots; several received placebo; per-sample allocation not given. Sample collection was performed on day 63 after the first vaccine or placebo injection. Germline loops: CDR1 MNHEY, CDR2 SVGAGI. The CDR3 is 16 amino acids. Trimming shortened V by 2 bases and J by 4 bases, and 18 bases separated the two germline ends.

The chain uses TRBV6-5 and TRBJ2-7, with D perhaps being TRBD1 or TRBD2 (6 bases each). Sequenced material: peripheral blood, taken in a trial of Ad26.COV2.S vaccine versus placebo. This sequence originates from a person aged 18-60 years who received the Ad26.COV2.S COVID-19 vaccine or a placebo. CDR3 protein: CASSYQGGRGLYEQYF. CDR3 in DNA: TGTGCCAGCAGTTACCAGGGTGGCAGGGGACTTTACGAGCAGTACTTC.